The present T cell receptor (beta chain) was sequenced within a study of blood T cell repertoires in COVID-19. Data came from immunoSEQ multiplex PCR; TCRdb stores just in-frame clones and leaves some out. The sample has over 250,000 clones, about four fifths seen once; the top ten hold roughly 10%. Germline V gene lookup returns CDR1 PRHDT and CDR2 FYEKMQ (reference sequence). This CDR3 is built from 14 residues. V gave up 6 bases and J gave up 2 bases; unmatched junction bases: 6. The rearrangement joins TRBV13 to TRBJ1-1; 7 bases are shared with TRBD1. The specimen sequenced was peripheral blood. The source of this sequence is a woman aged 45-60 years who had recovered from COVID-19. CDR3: CASSFGQVNTEAFF. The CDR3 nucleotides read TGTGCCAGCAGTTTCGGACAGGTAAACACTGAAGCTTTCTTT.